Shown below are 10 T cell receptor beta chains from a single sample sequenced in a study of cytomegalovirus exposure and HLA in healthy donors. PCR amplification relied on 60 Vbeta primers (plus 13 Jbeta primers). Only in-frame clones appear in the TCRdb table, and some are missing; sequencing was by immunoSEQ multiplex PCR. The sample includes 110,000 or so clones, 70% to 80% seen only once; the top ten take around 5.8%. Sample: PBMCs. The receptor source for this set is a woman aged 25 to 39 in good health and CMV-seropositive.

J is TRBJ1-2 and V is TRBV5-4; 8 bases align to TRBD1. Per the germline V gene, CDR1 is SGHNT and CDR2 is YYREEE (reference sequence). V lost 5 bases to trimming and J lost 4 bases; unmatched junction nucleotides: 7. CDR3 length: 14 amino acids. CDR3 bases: TGTGCCAGCAGTTTTGACAGGGGAGGCTATGGCTACACCTTC. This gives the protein CASSFDRGGYGYTF.

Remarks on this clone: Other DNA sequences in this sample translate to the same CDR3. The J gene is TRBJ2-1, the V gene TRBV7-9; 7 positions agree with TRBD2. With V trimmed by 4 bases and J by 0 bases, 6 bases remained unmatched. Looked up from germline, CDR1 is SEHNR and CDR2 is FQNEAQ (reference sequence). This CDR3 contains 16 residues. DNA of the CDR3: TGTGCCAGCAGCTCTAGGGGCGGGAGCTCCTACAATGAGCAGTTCTTC. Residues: CASSSRGGSSYNEQFF.

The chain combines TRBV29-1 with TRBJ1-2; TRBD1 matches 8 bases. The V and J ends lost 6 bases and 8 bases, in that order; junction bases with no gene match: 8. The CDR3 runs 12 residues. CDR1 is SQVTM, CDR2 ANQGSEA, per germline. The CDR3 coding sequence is TGCAGCGTGGACAGGGTTTTCGACGGCTACACCTTC. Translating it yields CSVDRVFDGYTF. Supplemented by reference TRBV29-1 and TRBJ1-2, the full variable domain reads SAVISQKPSRDICQRGTSLTIQCQVDSQVTMMFWYRQQPGQSLTLIATANQGSEATYESGFVIDKFPISRPNLTFSTLTVSNMSPEDSSIYLCSVDRVFDGYTFGSGTRLTVV.

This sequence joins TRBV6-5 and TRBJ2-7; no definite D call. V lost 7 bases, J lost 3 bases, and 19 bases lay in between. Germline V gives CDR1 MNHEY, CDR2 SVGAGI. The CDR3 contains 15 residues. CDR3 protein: CASTLNSAAIYEQYF. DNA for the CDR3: TGTGCCAGCACCCTTAACTCTGCCGCGATCTACGAGCAGTACTTC.

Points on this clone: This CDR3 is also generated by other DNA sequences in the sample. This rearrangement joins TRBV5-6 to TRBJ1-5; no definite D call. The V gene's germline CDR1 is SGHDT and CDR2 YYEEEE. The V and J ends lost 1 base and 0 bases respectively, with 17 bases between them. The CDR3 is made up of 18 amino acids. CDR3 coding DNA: TGTGCCAGCAGCTTGTTCAGCGCAAGTCTTTATAGCAATCAGCCCCAGCATTTT. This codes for CASSLFSASLYSNQPQHF.

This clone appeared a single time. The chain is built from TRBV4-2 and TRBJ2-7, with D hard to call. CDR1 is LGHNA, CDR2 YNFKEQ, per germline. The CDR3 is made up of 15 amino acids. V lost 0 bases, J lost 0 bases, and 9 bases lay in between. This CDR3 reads CASSQDRYSSYEQYF. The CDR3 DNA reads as TGTGCCAGCAGCCAAGATCGATATAGCTCCTACGAGCAGTACTTC.

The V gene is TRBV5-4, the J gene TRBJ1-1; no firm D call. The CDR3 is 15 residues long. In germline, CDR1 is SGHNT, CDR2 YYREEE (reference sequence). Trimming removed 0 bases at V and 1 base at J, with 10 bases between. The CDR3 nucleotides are TGTGCCAGCAGCTTGGCAGGTAAGCAGAACACTGAAGCTTTCTTT. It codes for CASSLAGKQNTEAFF.

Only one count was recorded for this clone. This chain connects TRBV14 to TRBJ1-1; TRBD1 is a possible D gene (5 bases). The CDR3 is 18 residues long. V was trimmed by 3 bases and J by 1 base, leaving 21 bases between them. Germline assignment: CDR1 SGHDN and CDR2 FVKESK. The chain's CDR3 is CASSHAWGSRHENTEAFF. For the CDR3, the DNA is TGTGCCAGCAGCCATGCTTGGGGCTCCCGACATGAGAACACTGAAGCTTTCTTT.

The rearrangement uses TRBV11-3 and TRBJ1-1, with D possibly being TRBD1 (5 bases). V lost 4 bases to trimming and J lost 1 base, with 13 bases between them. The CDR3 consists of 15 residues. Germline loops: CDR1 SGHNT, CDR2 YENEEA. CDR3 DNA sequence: TGTGCCAGCAGCTCCCTCGGCGGACAGAACACTGAAGCTTTCTTT. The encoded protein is CASSSLGGQNTEAFF.

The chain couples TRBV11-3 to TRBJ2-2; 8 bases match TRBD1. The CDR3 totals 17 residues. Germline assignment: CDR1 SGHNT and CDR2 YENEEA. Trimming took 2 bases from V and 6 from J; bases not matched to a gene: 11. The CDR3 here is CASSLPTIDRGPGELFF. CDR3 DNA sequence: TGTGCCAGCAGCTTACCGACCATAGACAGGGGTCCCGGGGAGCTGTTTTTT. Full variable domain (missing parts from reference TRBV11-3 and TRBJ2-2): EAGVVQSPRYKIIEKKQPVAFWCNPISGHNTLYWYLQNLGQGPELLIRYENEEAVDDSQLPKDRFSAERLKGVDSTLKIQPAELGDSAVYLCASSLPTIDRGPGELFFGEGSRLTVL.